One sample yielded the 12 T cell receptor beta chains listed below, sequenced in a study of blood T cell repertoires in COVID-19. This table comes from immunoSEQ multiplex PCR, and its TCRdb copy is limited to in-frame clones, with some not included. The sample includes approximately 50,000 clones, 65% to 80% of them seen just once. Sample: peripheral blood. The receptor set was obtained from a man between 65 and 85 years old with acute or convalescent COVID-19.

The CDR3 spells CASSLDLWTGSIPNEKLFF. In DNA form, the CDR3 reads TGTGCCAGCAGCTTAGATCTTTGGACAGGGTCGATACCTAATGAAAAACTGTTTTTT. The genes are TRBV11-3 and TRBJ1-4; 8 nucleotides line up with TRBD1. The V gene's germline CDR1 is SGHNT and CDR2 YENEEA. V lost 0 bases to trimming and J lost 3 bases; unmatched junction nucleotides: 12. The CDR3 sequence is 19 residues long. The full variable domain, in which reference TRBV11-3 and TRBJ1-4 provide the parts outside the CDR3, is EAGVVQSPRYKIIEKKQPVAFWCNPISGHNTLYWYLQNLGQGPELLIRYENEEAVDDSQLPKDRFSAERLKGVDSTLKIQPAELGDSAVYLCASSLDLWTGSIPNEKLFFGSGTQLSVL.

DNA of the CDR3: TGTGCCAGTAGTATCGGGGACTCCATAGATACGCAGTATTTT. The encoded protein is CASSIGDSIDTQYF. V is TRBV19 and J is TRBJ2-3, with D possibly being TRBD2 (6 bases). V lost 3 bases to trimming and J lost 5 bases, with 12 bases between them. The CDR3 contains 14 residues. From germline, CDR1 is LNHDA and CDR2 SQIVND (reference sequence).

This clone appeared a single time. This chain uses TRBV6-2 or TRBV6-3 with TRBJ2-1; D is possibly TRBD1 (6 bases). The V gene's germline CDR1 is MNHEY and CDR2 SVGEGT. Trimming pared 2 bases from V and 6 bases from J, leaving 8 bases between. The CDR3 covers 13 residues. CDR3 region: CASSYGTTNEQFF. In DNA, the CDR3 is TGTGCCAGCAGTTACGGGACAACCAATGAGCAGTTCTTC.

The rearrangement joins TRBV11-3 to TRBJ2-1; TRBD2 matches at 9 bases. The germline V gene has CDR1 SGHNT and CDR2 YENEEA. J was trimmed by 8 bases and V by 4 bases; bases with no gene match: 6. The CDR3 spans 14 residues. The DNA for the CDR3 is TGTGCCAGCAGCTCTACGGGACTAGCCGATGAGCAGTTCTTC. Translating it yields CASSSTGLADEQFF.

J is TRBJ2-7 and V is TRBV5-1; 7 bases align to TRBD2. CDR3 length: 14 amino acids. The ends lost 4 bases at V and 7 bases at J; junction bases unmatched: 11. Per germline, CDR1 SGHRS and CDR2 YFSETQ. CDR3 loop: CASSQTRGDEEQYF. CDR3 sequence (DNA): TGCGCCAGCAGCCAGACCCGGGGGGACGAGGAGCAGTACTTC.

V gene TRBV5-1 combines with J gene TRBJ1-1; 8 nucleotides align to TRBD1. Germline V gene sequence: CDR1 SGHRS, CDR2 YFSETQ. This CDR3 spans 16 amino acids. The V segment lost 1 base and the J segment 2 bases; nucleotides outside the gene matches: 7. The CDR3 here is CASSLIDRGPNTEAFF. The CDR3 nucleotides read TGCGCCAGCAGCTTGATAGACAGGGGCCCTAACACTGAAGCTTTCTTT.

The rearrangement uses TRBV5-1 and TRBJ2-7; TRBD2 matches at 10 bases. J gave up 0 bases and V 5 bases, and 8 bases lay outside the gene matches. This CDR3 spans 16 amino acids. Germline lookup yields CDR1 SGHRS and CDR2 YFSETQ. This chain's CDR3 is CASRTSGEIFSYEQYF. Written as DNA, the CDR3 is TGCGCCAGCAGAACTAGCGGGGAAATATTCTCCTACGAGCAGTACTTC.

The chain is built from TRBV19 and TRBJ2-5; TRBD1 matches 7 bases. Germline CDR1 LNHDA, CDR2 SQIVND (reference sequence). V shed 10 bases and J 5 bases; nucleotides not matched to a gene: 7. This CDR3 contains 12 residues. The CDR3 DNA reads TGTGCCACCAGACAGGGATGGGAGACCCAGTACTTC. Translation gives CATRQGWETQYF. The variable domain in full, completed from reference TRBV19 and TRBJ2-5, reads DGGITQSPKYLFRKEGQNVTLSCEQNLNHDAMYWYRQDPGQGLRLIYYSQIVNDFQKGDIAEGYSVSREKKESFPLTVTSAQKNPTAFYLCATRQGWETQYFGPGTRLLVL.

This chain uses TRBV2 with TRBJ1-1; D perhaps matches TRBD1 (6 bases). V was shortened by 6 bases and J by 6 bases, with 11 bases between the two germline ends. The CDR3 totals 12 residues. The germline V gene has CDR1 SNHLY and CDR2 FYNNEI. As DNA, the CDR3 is TGTGCCAGCAGCCCTACAGGGTCTGAAGCTTTCTTT. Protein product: CASSPTGSEAFF. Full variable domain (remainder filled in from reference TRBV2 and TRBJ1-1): EPEVTQTPSHQVTQMGQEVILRCVPISNHLYFYWYRQILGQKVEFLVSFYNNEISEKSEIFDDQFSVERPDGSNFTLKIRSTKLEDSAMYFCASSPTGSEAFFGQGTRLTVV.

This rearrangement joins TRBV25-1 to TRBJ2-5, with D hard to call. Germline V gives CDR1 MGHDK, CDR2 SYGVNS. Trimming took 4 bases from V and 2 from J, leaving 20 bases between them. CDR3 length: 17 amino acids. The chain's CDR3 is CASSAPHGRPQQETQYF. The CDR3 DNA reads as TGTGCCAGCAGTGCCCCCCATGGCAGGCCACAGCAAGAGACCCAGTACTTC.

The CDR3 DNA is TGTGCCAGCCCGAGCGGGACAGGGGTAACAAACACTGAAGCTTTCTTT. Its protein is CASPSGTGVTNTEAFF. The V and J genes are TRBV18 and TRBJ1-1; the match to TRBD1 covers 10 bases. There are 16 residues in the CDR3. The germline CDR1 and CDR2 sequences are KGHSH and LQKENI. J gave up 2 bases and V 8 bases, and 11 bases lay outside the gene matches. The variable domain in full, completed from reference TRBV18 and TRBJ1-1, reads NAGVMQNPRHLVRRRGQEARLRCSPMKGHSHVYWYRQLPEEGLKFMVYLQKENIIDESGMPKERFSAEFPKEGPSILRIQQVVRGDSAAYFCASPSGTGVTNTEAFFGQGTRLTVV.

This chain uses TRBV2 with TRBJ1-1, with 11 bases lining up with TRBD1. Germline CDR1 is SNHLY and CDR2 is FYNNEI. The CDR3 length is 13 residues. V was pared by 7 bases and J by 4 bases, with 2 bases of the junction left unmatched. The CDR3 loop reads CASKGTGGTEAFF. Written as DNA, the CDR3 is TGTGCCAGCAAGGGGACAGGGGGCACTGAAGCTTTCTTT. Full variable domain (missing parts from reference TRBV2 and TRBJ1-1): EPEVTQTPSHQVTQMGQEVILRCVPISNHLYFYWYRQILGQKVEFLVSFYNNEISEKSEIFDDQFSVERPDGSNFTLKIRSTKLEDSAMYFCASKGTGGTEAFFGQGTRLTVV.